A selection of T cell receptor beta chains follows, all from one sample in a study of T cells after yellow fever vaccination. Each CDR3 protein gets one entry after TCRdb re-called the 5' RACE reads with MiXCR. The sample yields approximately 160,000 distinct CDR3 sequences, approximately 10% seen once. Sequenced here: CD8+ T cells sorted from PBMCs, sampled 45 days after the yellow fever booster vaccination. These receptors all come from a man between 18 and 35 years old who received the YFV17D yellow fever vaccine. The CDR3 runs from the conserved cysteine through the conserved F or W. Each record gives: J gene, V gene, D gene, clone size, CDR3 protein, CDR3 DNA. The D gene is left open where the match is weak. Not every row has a clone size; where given, it reads once, few, many or a size class.

j_gene: TRBJ1-1; v_gene: TRBV12-3/TRBV12-4; d_gene: NA; abundance: few; CDR3aa: CASSLLGRENTEAFF; CDR3nt: TGTGCCAGCAGTCTCCTCGGGAGGGAGAACACTGAAGCTTTCTTT
j_gene: TRBJ2-7; v_gene: TRBV7-8; d_gene: TRBD1; abundance: NA; CDR3aa: CASSLADRGSWDEQYF; CDR3nt: TGTGCCAGCAGCTTAGCGGACAGGGGTTCTTGGGACGAGCAGTACTTC
j_gene: TRBJ2-3; v_gene: TRBV9; d_gene: TRBD2; abundance: NA; CDR3aa: CASSVGPSGASTDTQYF; CDR3nt: TGTGCCAGCAGCGTAGGGCCTAGCGGGGCCAGCACAGATACGCAGTATTTT
j_gene: TRBJ1-3; v_gene: TRBV20-1; d_gene: NA; abundance: few; CDR3aa: CSARSVPRHSGNTIYF; CDR3nt: TGCAGTGCTAGGAGTGTCCCACGCCACTCTGGAAACACCATATATTTT
j_gene: TRBJ2-5; v_gene: TRBV23-1; d_gene: NA; abundance: few; CDR3aa: CASSQSQAGSGGTQYF; CDR3nt: TGCGCCAGCAGTCAATCGCAGGCGGGGTCGGGTGGGACCCAGTACTTC
j_gene: TRBJ1-1; v_gene: TRBV7-6; d_gene: NA; abundance: NA; CDR3aa: CASTLDRFNTEAFF; CDR3nt: TGTGCCAGCACCTTGGACAGATTCAACACTGAAGCTTTCTTT
j_gene: TRBJ1-4; v_gene: TRBV6-2/TRBV6-3; d_gene: NA; abundance: few; CDR3aa: CASRNDGSISSLFF; CDR3nt: TGTGCCAGCAGGAACGATGGCAGCATTTCTTCGCTGTTTTTT
j_gene: TRBJ2-7; v_gene: TRBV6-1; d_gene: NA; abundance: few; CDR3aa: CASSEPDNHAVSPEQYF; CDR3nt: TGTGCCAGCAGTGAACCCGACAACCATGCCGTTTCCCCCGAGCAGTACTTC
j_gene: TRBJ2-7; v_gene: TRBV4-1; d_gene: TRBD1; abundance: NA; CDR3aa: CASSQIQRDSYEQYF; CDR3nt: TGCGCCAGCAGCCAAATACAGAGGGACAGCTACGAGCAGTACTTC
j_gene: TRBJ2-2; v_gene: TRBV28; d_gene: NA; abundance: few; CDR3aa: CASTPHGANTGELFF; CDR3nt: TGTGCCAGCACCCCACACGGCGCGAACACCGGGGAGCTGTTTTTT
j_gene: TRBJ1-5; v_gene: TRBV4-1; d_gene: NA; abundance: NA; CDR3aa: CASSQNVGRPGQPQHF; CDR3nt: TGCGCCAGCAGCCAGAACGTTGGGAGGCCGGGGCAGCCCCAGCATTTT
j_gene: TRBJ1-4; v_gene: TRBV7-9; d_gene: NA; abundance: few; CDR3aa: CASSLVEMNNEKLFF; CDR3nt: TGTGCCAGCAGCTTGGTCGAGATGAACAATGAAAAACTGTTTTTT
j_gene: TRBJ1-2; v_gene: TRBV4-3; d_gene: NA; abundance: many; CDR3aa: CASSQDREPYGYTF; CDR3nt: TGCGCCAGCAGCCAGGATCGGGAGCCTTATGGCTACACCTTC
j_gene: TRBJ2-1; v_gene: TRBV7-7; d_gene: NA; abundance: NA; CDR3aa: CASSAALAGAASYNEQFF; CDR3nt: TGTGCCAGCAGCGCAGCCCTCGCTGGGGCGGCCTCCTACAATGAGCAGTTCTTC
j_gene: TRBJ2-4; v_gene: TRBV12-3/TRBV12-4; d_gene: TRBD2; abundance: NA; CDR3aa: CASSPVLGRLAPAKNIQYF; CDR3nt: TGTGCCAGCAGTCCCGTGTTGGGCCGACTAGCCCCGGCCAAAAACATTCAGTACTTC
j_gene: TRBJ1-1; v_gene: TRBV5-1; d_gene: NA; abundance: NA; CDR3aa: CASSLAGNGGTTEAFF; CDR3nt: TGCGCCAGCAGCTTGGCCGGGAACGGAGGGACCACTGAAGCTTTCTTT
j_gene: TRBJ1-5; v_gene: TRBV2; d_gene: TRBD1; abundance: NA; CDR3aa: CASRGTGTGHYSNQPQHF; CDR3nt: TGTGCCAGCAGGGGTACCGGGACAGGGCACTATAGCAATCAGCCCCAGCATTTT